The 11 T cell receptor beta chains below come from one sample, sequenced in a study of T-cell reconstitution after alpha-beta-depleted transplantation in children. Library preparation (for TCRbeta) was performed with unique molecular identifiers. Each CDR3 protein gets one entry after TCRdb re-called the PCR reads with MiXCR. The data hold around 130,000 distinct CDR3 sequences, with about 9.6% observed a single time. The specimen comprised PBMCs, mostly from graft donor cells, sampled 180 days after TCRalphabeta/CD19-depleted stem cell transplant. These receptors were taken from a girl in the first two years of life who had a stem cell transplant for combined immunodeficiency, so the T cells may come from the graft donor.

There are a few counts of this clonotype. The gene calls are TRBV7-8 and TRBJ1-1, with D unresolved. Germline CDR1 reads SGHVS; CDR2 reads FQNEAQ. There are 13 residues in the CDR3. Trimming removed 2 bases from V and 6 bases from J, with 10 bases in between. Here the CDR3 reads CASSLNFLAEAFF. The CDR3 DNA sequence: TGTGCCAGCAGCTTAAATTTTTTAGCTGAAGCTTTCTTT.

This clonotype was found many times. V is TRBV5-1 and J is TRBJ2-7; TRBD2 agrees at 9 bases. There are 14 residues in the CDR3. V dropped 2 bases and J dropped 3; count of bases not matched to a gene: 3. Germline V gene sequence: CDR1 SGHRS, CDR2 YFSETQ. The CDR3 nucleotides are TGCGCCAGCAGCTTTGGAGCGGGGGGCTACGAGCAGTACTTC. Its translation is CASSFGAGGYEQYF.

The V gene is TRBV5-4, the J gene TRBJ2-2; 8 nucleotides match TRBD1. J gave up 4 bases and V 4 bases, and 9 bases lay outside the gene matches. This CDR3 region has 16 residues. Germline V gene data show CDR1 as SGHNT and CDR2 as YYREEE (reference sequence). The CDR3 nucleotides are TGTGCCAGCAGCGGAAACCGGGACAGGAGCACCGGGGAGCTGTTTTTT. Protein: CASSGNRDRSTGELFF.

This clonotype was observed a few times. This chain connects TRBV20-1 to TRBJ2-5; the match to TRBD1 covers 8 bases. The germline V gene encodes CDR1 DFQATT and CDR2 SNEGSKA (reference sequence). After removal of 3 bases from V and 0 bases from J, the junction contained 21 bases not matched to a gene. CDR3 length: 20 residues. Here the CDR3 DNA reads TGCAGTGCTAGTCCTCGTGTGCCAGGGGGCGCGGGGCAGTACCAAGAGACCCAGTACTTC. Its protein is CSASPRVPGGAGQYQETQYF.

The sample holds a few counts of this clonotype. The rearrangement links TRBV20-1 to TRBJ2-5; 12 bases fit TRBD2. The V segment lost 3 bases and the J segment 5 bases; nucleotides outside the gene matches: 13. This CDR3 has 17 amino acids. Germline CDR1 and CDR2: DFQATT and SNEGSKA (reference sequence). CDR3: CSASPLLAGGPGETQYF. The CDR3 DNA is TGCAGTGCTAGCCCCCTTCTAGCGGGAGGGCCGGGGGAGACCCAGTACTTC.

The chain couples TRBV6-1 to TRBJ2-4, with D possibly being TRBD2 (6 bases). Germline lookup yields CDR1 MNHNS and CDR2 SASEGT. The V end was cut by 6 bases, the J end by 5 bases, with 11 bases between. This CDR3 has 13 residues. The CDR3 DNA is TGTGCCAGCAGGCGGGGACCGGAAAACATTCAGTACTTC. It specifies CASRRGPENIQYF.

The chain recombines TRBV12-3 or TRBV12-4 with TRBJ2-2; D unclear. The ends were cut back, 3 bases at V and 1 base at J, with 3 bases in the middle. The CDR3 has 13 amino acids. The CDR3 DNA sequence: TGTGCCAGCAGTTTCGGGAACACCGGGGAGCTGTTTTTT. It yields the protein CASSFGNTGELFF.

The table lists this clonotype with a few counts. The chain is built from TRBV29-1 and TRBJ2-4; the match to TRBD1 covers 8 bases. The V segment lost 6 bases and the J segment 0 bases; nucleotides outside the gene matches: 4. The CDR3 is 14 residues long. CDR1 SQVTM and CDR2 ANQGSEA come from the germline V gene. The CDR3 here is CSVSGGLAKNIQYF. The CDR3 DNA follows: TGCAGCGTCTCAGGGGGCCTAGCCAAAAACATTCAGTACTTC.

This clonotype showed up just a few times. Germline and junction disagree at one end, which may indicate a read error. The rearrangement joins TRBV7-2 to TRBJ1-4; D gene uncertain. The CDR3 extends over 14 amino acids. Germline CDR1 is SGHTA and CDR2 is FQGNSA. CDR3 sequence: CAISLGKGFEKLFF. CDR3 DNA sequence: TGTGCCATCAGCTTAGGGAAGGGATTCGAAAAACTGTTTTTT.

The J gene is TRBJ2-5, the V gene TRBV29-1, with 11 bases matching TRBD2. V lost 4 bases to trimming and J lost 5 bases; unmatched junction nucleotides: 3. CDR1 is SQVTM, CDR2 ANQGSEA, per germline. The CDR3 runs 13 residues. CDR3 nucleotide sequence: TGCAGCGTTGGGACTAGCGGGTGGGAGACCCAGTACTTC. Its translation is CSVGTSGWETQYF.

The V and J genes are TRBV12-3 or TRBV12-4 and TRBJ2-7; 9 bases map to TRBD2. This CDR3 contains 14 residues. J lost 3 bases, V lost 6 bases, and 6 bases had no gene match. Here the CDR3 reads CASSRSGSSYEQYF. The CDR3 DNA follows: TGTGCCAGCAGCCGTAGCGGGAGTAGCTACGAGCAGTACTTC.